A selection of T cell receptor beta chains follows, all from one sample in a study of tumor-infiltrating lymphocytes in localized non-small cell lung cancer. Here immunoSEQ multiplex PCR was the method, and the copy in TCRdb shows in-frame clones only, minus some. This sample has roughly 30,000 clones, with 80% to 90% found just once. The sample taken for sequencing was lung tumor tissue. The receptors here all came from a human donor with non-small cell lung cancer. Both conserved end residues are part of each CDR3. The order of the fields is J gene, D gene, clone size, V gene, CDR3 protein, CDR3 DNA. The D gene is left open where the match is weak. Part of the rows lack a size; the others show once, few, many or a class for expanded clones.

J gene: TRBJ2-2; D gene: TRBD1; clone size: few; V gene: TRBV23-1; CDR3 protein: CASSQRDRGRNTGELFF; CDR3 DNA: TGCGCCAGCAGTCAACGGGACAGGGGAAGGAACACCGGGGAGCTGTTTTTT
J gene: TRBJ2-7; D gene: .; clone size: few; V gene: TRBV6-5; CDR3 protein: CASSYRSSYEQYF; CDR3 DNA: TGTGCCAGCAGTTATCGGAGCTCCTACGAGCAGTACTTC
J gene: TRBJ2-7; D gene: .; clone size: few; V gene: TRBV10-3; CDR3 protein: CAISASATASYEQYF; CDR3 DNA: TGTGCCATCAGCGCCAGCGCTACAGCCTCCTACGAGCAGTACTTC
J gene: TRBJ1-3; D gene: .; clone size: .; V gene: TRBV9; CDR3 protein: CASSVDSLAGNTIYF; CDR3 DNA: TGTGCCAGCAGCGTAGATTCCCTGGCCGGAAACACCATATATTTT
J gene: TRBJ1-5; D gene: TRBD1; clone size: .; V gene: TRBV19; CDR3 protein: CASSIDEAGGLCNQPQHF; CDR3 DNA: TGTGCCAGTAGTATAGATGAGGCAGGGGGGCTGTGCAATCAGCCCCAGCATTTT
J gene: TRBJ2-1; D gene: .; clone size: .; V gene: TRBV9; CDR3 protein: CASNLGGSSYNEQFF; CDR3 DNA: TGTGCCAGCAACCTCGGAGGGAGCTCCTACAATGAGCAGTTCTTC
J gene: TRBJ1-5; D gene: .; clone size: .; V gene: TRBV27; CDR3 protein: CASSFFQPQHF; CDR3 DNA: TGTGCCAGCAGTTTTTTTCAGCCCCAGCATTTT
J gene: TRBJ2-7; D gene: .; clone size: .; V gene: TRBV18; CDR3 protein: CASSPRSSYEQYF; CDR3 DNA: TGTGCCAGCTCACCACGCAGCTCCTACGAGCAGTACTTC
J gene: TRBJ2-2; D gene: .; clone size: .; V gene: TRBV7-2; CDR3 protein: CASSLVGPNTGELFF; CDR3 DNA: TGTGCCAGCAGCTTAGTCGGGCCGAACACCGGGGAGCTGTTTTTT
J gene: TRBJ1-5; D gene: .; clone size: few; V gene: TRBV15; CDR3 protein: CATSRPRGQPQHF; CDR3 DNA: TGTGCCACCAGCAGACCGAGGGGTCAGCCCCAGCATTTT
J gene: TRBJ1-1; D gene: TRBD1; clone size: once; V gene: TRBV7-3; CDR3 protein: CASSIQGGTEAFF; CDR3 DNA: TGTGCCAGCAGCATCCAGGGGGGTACTGAAGCTTTCTTT
J gene: TRBJ1-4; D gene: TRBD1; clone size: .; V gene: TRBV29-1; CDR3 protein: CSVAPTGHNEKLFF; CDR3 DNA: TGCAGCGTTGCCCCGACAGGGCACAATGAAAAACTGTTTTTT
J gene: TRBJ1-2; D gene: TRBD1; clone size: .; V gene: TRBV5-6; CDR3 protein: CASSLGTGSFWSGYTF; CDR3 DNA: TGTGCCAGCAGCTTGGGGACAGGGTCATTTTGGTCCGGCTACACCTTC
J gene: TRBJ2-7; D gene: .; clone size: .; V gene: TRBV5-8; CDR3 protein: CASSLTTASYEQYF; CDR3 DNA: TGTGCCAGCAGCTTGACGACAGCTTCCTACGAGCAGTACTTC
J gene: TRBJ1-5; D gene: .; clone size: .; V gene: TRBV19; CDR3 protein: CASSMGSNQPQHF; CDR3 DNA: TGTGCCAGTAGTATGGGGAGCAATCAGCCCCAGCATTTT
J gene: TRBJ1-1; D gene: .; clone size: .; V gene: TRBV19; CDR3 protein: CASRDMGRSEAFF; CDR3 DNA: TGTGCCAGTAGGGACATGGGCCGATCTGAAGCTTTCTTT
J gene: TRBJ1-5; D gene: .; clone size: .; V gene: TRBV30; CDR3 protein: CAWSSPGRGGFRNQPQHF; CDR3 DNA: TGTGCCTGGAGTAGCCCGGGCCGGGGAGGGTTCCGCAATCAGCCCCAGCATTTT
J gene: TRBJ2-7; D gene: TRBD2; clone size: .; V gene: TRBV5-1; CDR3 protein: CASSWGLAGSYEQYF; CDR3 DNA: TGCGCCAGCAGCTGGGGACTAGCGGGCTCCTACGAGCAGTACTTC
J gene: TRBJ2-3; D gene: .; clone size: .; V gene: TRBV10-3; CDR3 protein: CAISESADTQYF; CDR3 DNA: TGTGCCATCAGTGAGTCAGCAGATACGCAGTATTTT
J gene: TRBJ2-1; D gene: .; clone size: .; V gene: TRBV7-2; CDR3 protein: CASSSSGWEKFF; CDR3 DNA: TGTGCCAGCAGTTCCAGCGGTTGGGAGAAGTTCTTC
J gene: TRBJ2-6; D gene: .; clone size: .; V gene: TRBV15; CDR3 protein: CATSRDIHAGANVLTF; CDR3 DNA: TGTGCCACCAGCAGAGATATCCATGCCGGGGCCAACGTCCTGACTTTC
J gene: TRBJ2-1; D gene: .; clone size: .; V gene: TRBV11-3; CDR3 protein: CASSFGASSYNEQFF; CDR3 DNA: TGTGCCAGCAGCTTCGGAGCTAGCTCCTACAATGAGCAGTTCTTC
J gene: TRBJ1-1; D gene: .; clone size: .; V gene: TRBV5-1; CDR3 protein: CASSLGNKDTEAFF; CDR3 DNA: TGCGCCAGCAGCTTGGGGAATAAAGACACTGAAGCTTTCTTT
J gene: TRBJ1-1; D gene: TRBD1; clone size: .; V gene: TRBV7-8; CDR3 protein: CASSLRRGDRENTEAFF; CDR3 DNA: TGTGCCAGCAGCTTGCGCCGCGGTGACAGGGAGAACACTGAAGCTTTCTTT
J gene: TRBJ1-2; D gene: .; clone size: .; V gene: TRBV2; CDR3 protein: CASTGRTPGSYYGYTF; CDR3 DNA: TGTGCCAGCACCGGACGCACCCCAGGGTCTTATTATGGCTACACCTTC
J gene: TRBJ2-4; D gene: TRBD2; clone size: .; V gene: TRBV7-3; CDR3 protein: CASSLQPIGGGEDIQYF; CDR3 DNA: TGTGCCAGCAGCTTACAGCCCATCGGGGGGGGAGAGGACATTCAGTACTTC
J gene: TRBJ2-1; D gene: TRBD1; clone size: .; V gene: TRBV5-5; CDR3 protein: CASSLQGVFGNEQFF; CDR3 DNA: TGTGCCAGCAGCCTCCAGGGGGTTTTTGGTAATGAGCAGTTCTTC
J gene: TRBJ1-6; D gene: .; clone size: .; V gene: TRBV5-1; CDR3 protein: CASSWSGLRDDSPLHF; CDR3 DNA: TGCGCCAGCAGCTGGTCAGGCTTGCGTGATGATTCACCCCTCCACTTT
J gene: TRBJ2-7; D gene: .; clone size: .; V gene: TRBV20-1; CDR3 protein: CSARGSYEQYF; CDR3 DNA: TGCAGTGCTAGAGGTTCCTACGAGCAGTACTTC
J gene: TRBJ1-2; D gene: .; clone size: .; V gene: TRBV30; CDR3 protein: CAWSVVAGRRGYTF; CDR3 DNA: TGTGCCTGGAGTGTTGTGGCAGGGCGGCGTGGCTACACCTTC
J gene: TRBJ2-3; D gene: TRBD2; clone size: .; V gene: TRBV4-2; CDR3 protein: CASSQEFGTSVSTDTQYF; CDR3 DNA: TGTGCCAGCAGCCAAGAATTCGGGACTAGCGTTAGCACAGATACGCAGTATTTT